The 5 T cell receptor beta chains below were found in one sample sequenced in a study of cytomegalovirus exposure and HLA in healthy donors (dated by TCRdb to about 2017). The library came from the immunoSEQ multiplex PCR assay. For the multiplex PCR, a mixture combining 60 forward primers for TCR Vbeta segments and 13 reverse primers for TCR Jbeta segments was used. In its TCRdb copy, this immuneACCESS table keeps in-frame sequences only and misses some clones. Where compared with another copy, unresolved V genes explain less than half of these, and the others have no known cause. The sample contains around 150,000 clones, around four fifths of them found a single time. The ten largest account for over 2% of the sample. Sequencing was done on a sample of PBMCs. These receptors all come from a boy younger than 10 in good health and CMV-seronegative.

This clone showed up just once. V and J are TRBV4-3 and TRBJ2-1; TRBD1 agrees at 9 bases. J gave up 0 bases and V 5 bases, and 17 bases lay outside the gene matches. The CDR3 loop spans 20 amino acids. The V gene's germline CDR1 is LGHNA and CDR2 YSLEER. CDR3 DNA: TGCGCCAGCAGCATCAGACCGGGACAGGGTCTCTTTAACTCCTACAATGAGCAGTTCTTC. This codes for CASSIRPGQGLFNSYNEQFF.

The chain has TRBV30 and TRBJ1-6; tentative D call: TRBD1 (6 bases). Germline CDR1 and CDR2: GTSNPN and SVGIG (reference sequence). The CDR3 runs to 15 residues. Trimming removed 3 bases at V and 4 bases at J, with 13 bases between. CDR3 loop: CAWSDRDKYNSPLHF. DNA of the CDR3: TGTGCCTGGAGCGATAGGGACAAGTATAATTCACCCCTCCACTTT. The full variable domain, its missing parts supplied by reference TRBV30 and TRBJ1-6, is SQTIHQWPATLVQPVGSPLSLECTVEGTSNPNLYWYRQAAGRGLQLLFYSVGIGQISSEVPQNLSASRPQDRQFILSSKKLLLSDSGFYLCAWSDRDKYNSPLHFGNGTRLTVT.

The CDR3 is CASKGGGSGNQPQHF. The CDR3 nucleotides are TGTGCCAGCAAAGGAGGGGGCTCGGGCAATCAGCCCCAGCATTTT. This chain links TRBV7-9 with TRBJ1-5, with 7 bases matching TRBD1. Germline V lookup: CDR1 SEHNR, CDR2 FQNEAQ (reference sequence). The CDR3 is 15 amino acids. V lost 7 bases and J lost 2; bases outside the gene matches: 8.

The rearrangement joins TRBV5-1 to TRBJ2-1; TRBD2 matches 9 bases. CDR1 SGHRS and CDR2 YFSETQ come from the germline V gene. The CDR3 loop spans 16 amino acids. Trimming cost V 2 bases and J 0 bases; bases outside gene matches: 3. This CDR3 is CASSLTLAGSYNEQFF. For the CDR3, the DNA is TGCGCCAGCAGCTTAACACTAGCGGGCTCCTACAATGAGCAGTTCTTC.

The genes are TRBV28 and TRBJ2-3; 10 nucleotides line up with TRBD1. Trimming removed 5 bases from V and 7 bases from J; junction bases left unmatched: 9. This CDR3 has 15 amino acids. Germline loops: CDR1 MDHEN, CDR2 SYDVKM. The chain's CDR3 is CASSTRQGAPYTQYF. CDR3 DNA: TGTGCCAGCAGTACAAGACAGGGGGCCCCGTATACGCAGTATTTT.